This section outlines one T cell receptor (beta chain) sequence together with its context. The antigen this receptor binds is unknown. No base quality information exists; no much larger clone differs at one position. These data belong to a study of shared clonotypes between healthy human individuals (TCRdb year 2020). With regard to the full study: The cohort comprised a couple of women and a few men aged 18 to 49 years. For each donor, CD4 naive and CD4 memory were each given three plates, CD8 naive was given two plates, and CD8 memory was given one plate. The study deeply sequenced blood TCR repertoires of about five healthy adults to estimate repertoire size and the extent of clonotype sharing between individuals. To increase sequencing depth and limit assay-specific biases, different laboratories used diverse techniques to prepare libraries and sequence TCR repertoires. Leukapheresis yielded between about 0.9 and 10 billion PBMCs per donor.

CD8 naive samples consisted of CD45RO-negative cells that were positively selected for CCR7, yielding a CD45RA+CCR7+ population without TemRA cells. Donors were healthy HIV-negative adults with no recently reported acute infections or vaccinations. Every donor was a Caucasian adult living in Nashville, Tennessee, USA. Blood was obtained by leukapheresis, after which PBMCs were separated by Ficoll-Histopaque density gradient centrifugation and cryopreserved in liquid nitrogen vapor phase. Purity and quantity of every magnetically sorted T cell population were checked by analytical flow cytometry. Each sorted fraction had its genomic DNA isolated and then quantified by UV absorbance on a Nanodrop 2000c. Results the study describes overall, beyond this receptor: Based on pairwise subsampling, the degree of clonotype sharing among donors was expected to be affected by sequencing depth. Rarefaction of sorted-subset datasets indicated incomplete sequencing despite the large sequencing depth. Sampling was limited to blood, and TCR repertoires in tissue likely differ from TCR repertoires in blood. Because the study included only a small number of donors, the genetic and exposure-history diversity represented was limited. When a handful of donors were compared, the shared fraction of clonotypes was approximately 5% for naive CD4, approximately 3.5% for naive CD8, about 2.5% for memory CD4, and less than 0.45% for memory CD8. Estimated clonotype richness was generally larger for naive than for memory subsets. Clonotypes shared by all four sorted-subset donors showed higher generation probabilities than non-shared clonotypes.

Its CDR3 holds 14 amino acids, cysteine through phenylalanine. Of the read, only the CDR3 DNA is kept; its 42 bases are in frame from base 1. CDR1 MNHEY and CDR2 SMNVEV are derived from the germline V gene (reference sequence). The junction carries 11 bases between V and J, which are trimmed by 0 bases and 5 bases respectively. TCR CDR3 regions were amplified from genomic DNA by multiplex PCR using the deep immunoSEQ assay. Extracted genomic DNA from each cell subset was spread evenly across all wells of several immunoSEQ 96-well plates, with each plate serving as a replicate. Each replicate PCR for sorted subsets received roughly 200 ng genomic DNA, equal to tens of thousands of T cell genomes. The purified libraries were quantified using a Qubit 3.0 fluorometer, sized with a Bioanalyzer 2100, and then quantified again using the KAPA Library Quantification kit. Every immunoSEQ 96-well plate was sequenced on a separate single-read 150-cycle Illumina NextSeq 550 flow cell. As for how the authors treated the data: Because only junctional sequences without quality scores were contained in the immunoSEQ output, filtering matching that applied to full-length reads could not be performed. To assign V/J genes and CDR3, sequences were annotated against IMGT germline references using PyIR, a Python wrapper for IgBLAST v1.9. Any read was removed if the V/J assignment was weak (E-value above 1e-6), the CDR3 was missing, or the read contained stop codons, out-of-frame junctions, or ambiguous translated residues. V3J clonotypes were defined as sequences sharing the same inferred V gene, J gene, and CDR3 amino acid sequence. Percentage overlap between repertoires was computed as shared unique clonotypes divided by the size of the smaller repertoire. Three approaches were used to assess repertoire richness: RTK rarefaction, the Chao1 estimator, and Recon v2.1 estimates of unobserved clonotypes. Generation probabilities for all TCRbeta clonotypes obtained by the gDNA method from several donors were computed using OLGA. TCRdb stores this immuneACCESS table with in-frame sequences only. Part of the clones is absent; in the studies checked, under half of the shortfall reflects unresolved V genes, and no reason is known for the rest. V and J calls plus clone size are reproduced from that table; the DNA served to infer D and trimming. The sample table lists 1.5 million to 2.5 million clones, 85% to 95% of them with a count of one. The top ten constitute more than 0.95% of the sample.

Recombination linked TRBV27 to TRBJ2-7; the D gene is not confidently resolved. The material sequenced was naive CD8+ T cells sorted from blood. The cell subset or site label, as the study defines it: CD45RA+CCR7+. This clonotype originated in a young man in good health. Read as DNA, the sequence is TGTGCCAGCAGTTTATCGAGTGGCTTCCACGAGCAGTACTTC. The translation is CASSLSSGFHEQYF.